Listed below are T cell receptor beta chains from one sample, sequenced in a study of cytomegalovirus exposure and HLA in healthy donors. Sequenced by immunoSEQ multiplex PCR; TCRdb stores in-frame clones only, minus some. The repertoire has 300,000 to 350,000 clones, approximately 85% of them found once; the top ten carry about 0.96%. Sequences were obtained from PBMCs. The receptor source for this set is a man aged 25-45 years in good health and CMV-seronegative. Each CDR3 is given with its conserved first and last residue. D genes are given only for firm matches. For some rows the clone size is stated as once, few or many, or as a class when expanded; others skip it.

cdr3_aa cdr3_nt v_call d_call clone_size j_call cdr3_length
CASSLEGRGGLSTDTQYF TGCGCCAGCAGCTTGGAAGGGCGGGGGGGCCTTAGCACAGATACGCAGTATTTT TRBV5-1 TRBD2 - TRBJ2-3 18
CASSARGGSSYNEQFF TGTGCCAGCTCCGCCCGCGGGGGGAGCTCCTACAATGAGCAGTTCTTC TRBV5-4 TRBD2 - TRBJ2-1 16
CASSRIQGSGNTIYF TGTGCCAGCTCAAGGATCCAGGGCTCTGGAAACACCATATATTTT TRBV18 - - TRBJ1-3 15
CASSLGSYGYTF TGTGCCAGCAGCTTAGGCAGCTATGGCTACACCTTC TRBV7-9 - - TRBJ1-2 12
CASSPGVSYEQYF TGTGCCAGCAGCCCAGGGGTCTCCTACGAGCAGTACTTC TRBV5-4 - - TRBJ2-7 13
CAWRGTSGGEQYF TGTGCCTGGAGGGGGACTAGCGGGGGCGAGCAGTACTTC TRBV30 TRBD2 few TRBJ2-7 13
CASSQGDRGRNEQFF TGTGCCAGCAGCCAGGGGGACAGGGGAAGAAATGAGCAGTTCTTC TRBV5-6 TRBD1 - TRBJ2-1 15
CASSLRYTSGGAFDTQYF TGTGCCAGCAGCTTACGCTACACTAGCGGGGGGGCCTTCGATACGCAGTATTTT TRBV7-8 TRBD2 - TRBJ2-3 18
CASSLDLGYTF TGTGCCAGTAGTCTAGACTTGGGCTACACCTTC TRBV19 - few TRBJ1-2 11
CAISREINQPQHF TGTGCCATCAGCAGGGAAATCAATCAGCCCCAGCATTTT TRBV10-3 - few TRBJ1-5 13
CATSDDRAKGTSGGAYEQYF TGTGCCACCAGTGATGACAGGGCCAAGGGGACTAGCGGGGGGGCCTACGAGCAGTACTTC TRBV15 TRBD2 many TRBJ2-7 20
CASGPTSGPDTQYF TGTGCTAGTGGTCCAACTTCGGGTCCTGATACGCAGTATTTT TRBV12-5 - - TRBJ2-3 14
CASGVQQGYETQYF TGTGCTAGTGGTGTCCAACAGGGTTATGAGACCCAGTACTTC TRBV12-5 - - TRBJ2-5 14
CASSSLAGGPGQETQYF TGTGCCAGCAGTTCCCTAGCGGGGGGGCCGGGACAAGAGACCCAGTACTTC TRBV28 TRBD2 - TRBJ2-5 17
CASSTSSGAGSPQHF TGTGCCAGCAGCACTTCATCGGGTGCCGGGTCGCCCCAGCATTTT TRBV7-9 - - TRBJ1-5 15
CASSQHHTVTQGSSYEQYF TGCGCCAGCAGCCAACACCACACCGTCACACAGGGGAGTTCCTACGAGCAGTACTTC TRBV4-1 TRBD1 - TRBJ2-7 19
CASSLTSGGPREQFF TGTGCCAGCAGCTTGACTAGCGGGGGGCCGAGGGAGCAGTTCTTC TRBV7-2 TRBD2 - TRBJ2-1 15
CASSSATGGSYGYTF TGTGCCAGCAGTTCCGCGACAGGGGGCAGCTATGGCTACACCTTC TRBV6-6 TRBD1 - TRBJ1-2 15
CASSLDRSSGNTIYF TGTGCCAGCAGCTTGGACAGAAGCTCTGGAAACACCATATATTTT TRBV5-4 - - TRBJ1-3 15
CASSAGLGRYEQYF TGCGCCAGCAGTGCGGGACTAGGCCGCTACGAGCAGTACTTC TRBV10-1 TRBD2 few TRBJ2-7 14
CATSRDHRALSF TGTGCCACCAGCAGAGATCATCGTGCGCTGTCCTTC TRBV15 - - TRBJ2-7 12
CSARAGGAFF TGCAGTGCCAGAGCCGGGGGAGCTTTCTTT TRBV20-1 - - TRBJ1-1 10
CAISESSGGNNQPQHF TGTGCCATCAGTGAGTCGTCGGGGGGCAACAATCAGCCCCAGCATTTT TRBV10-3 - - TRBJ1-5 16
CASSIGTGYAEAFF TGTGCCAGTAGTATCGGGACAGGGTACGCTGAAGCTTTCTTT TRBV19 TRBD1 - TRBJ1-1 14